A single sample is the source of the 27 T cell receptor beta chains below, sequenced in a study of blood T cell repertoires in COVID-19. Clones were read by immunoSEQ multiplex PCR, and TCRdb kept only the in-frame ones, dropping some. The data contain some 120,000 clones, less than 90% of them singletons. The sequencing input was peripheral blood. The source is a woman in her twenties or thirties who had recovered from COVID-19.

The rearrangement joins TRBV9 to TRBJ2-3; TRBD2 matches 10 bases. Germline V lookup: CDR1 SGDLS, CDR2 YYNGEE. The CDR3 consists of 15 residues. After removal of 3 bases from V and 2 bases from J, the junction contained 3 bases not matched to a gene. The CDR3 spells CASSASGRVTDTQYF. CDR3 sequence (DNA): TGTGCCAGCAGCGCGAGCGGGAGGGTCACAGATACGCAGTATTTT.

V is TRBV5-1 and J is TRBJ2-6, with 11 bases that match TRBD1. The CDR3 has 17 residues. Germline V CDR1 and CDR2: SGHRS, YFSETQ. J lost 1 base, V lost 5 bases, and 5 bases had no gene match. CDR3 sequence: CASSTGTGGSGANVLTF. CDR3 DNA: TGCGCCAGCAGTACCGGGACAGGGGGATCTGGGGCCAACGTCCTGACTTTC.

This sequence joins TRBV5-6 and TRBJ2-1; D is uncertain. The V gene's germline CDR1 is SGHDT and CDR2 YYEEEE. The CDR3 covers 12 residues. The V end was cut by 4 bases, the J end by 4 bases, with 6 bases between. The CDR3 is CASSLPYNEQFF. The CDR3 DNA follows: TGTGCCAGCAGCCTACCGTACAATGAGCAGTTCTTC.

The chain has TRBV11-3 and TRBJ2-2; 8 bases map to TRBD1. The length of the CDR3 is 16 residues. The V gene end was trimmed by 5 bases and the J gene end by 5 bases; junction bases not matched to a gene: 10. The germline V gene encodes CDR1 SGHNT and CDR2 YENEEA. CDR3: CASSDAPGGATGELFF. The CDR3 DNA reads as TGTGCCAGCAGCGACGCCCCAGGGGGCGCGACCGGGGAGCTGTTTTTT.

The chain uses TRBV10-3 and TRBJ1-5; TRBD1 is a possible D gene (6 bases). The length of the CDR3 is 12 residues. Trimming took off 8 bases at V and 2 bases at J, with 7 bases between the two ends. Germline CDR1 and CDR2: ENHRY and SYGVKD. CDR3 nucleotides: TGTGCCATCGCAGGGGGCAATCAGCCCCAGCATTTT. Translation gives CAIAGGNQPQHF.

The chain employs TRBV9 and TRBJ2-3, with 9 bases lining up with TRBD2. Germline V gene lookup returns CDR1 SGDLS and CDR2 YYNGEE. CDR3 size: 16 residues. The V segment lost 2 bases and the J segment 5 bases; nucleotides outside the gene matches: 9. Here the CDR3 DNA reads TGTGCCAGCAGCGTTGATAGCGGGAGTAGAAAAGATACGCAGTATTTT. Its translation is CASSVDSGSRKDTQYF. The whole variable domain, filled in from reference TRBV9 and TRBJ2-3, reads DSGVTQTPKHLITATGQRVTLRCSPRSGDLSVYWYQQSLDQGLQFLIQYYNGEERAKGNILERFSAQQFPDLHSELNLSSLELGDSALYFCASSVDSGSRKDTQYFGPGTRLTVL.

This chain connects TRBV9 to TRBJ2-5; 13 bases align to TRBD2. From germline, CDR1 is SGDLS and CDR2 YYNGEE. This CDR3 contains 17 residues. Losses at the gene ends were 0 bases for V and 7 bases for J; bases not matched to a gene: 9. The CDR3 nucleotides are TGTGCCAGCAGCGTAGAGGTTGGACTAGCGGGGGTGGGGACCCAGTACTTC. Translated: CASSVEVGLAGVGTQYF.

The rearrangement joins TRBV5-6 to TRBJ2-7; D unresolved. Per the germline V gene, CDR1 is SGHDT and CDR2 is YYEEEE. V was trimmed by 2 bases and J by 0 bases, leaving 9 bases between them. The CDR3 is made up of 14 amino acids. The CDR3 loop is CASSFYSISYEQYF. CDR3 coding DNA: TGTGCCAGCAGCTTTTACAGTATCTCCTACGAGCAGTACTTC.

V is TRBV4-1 and J is TRBJ1-6; 8 bases match TRBD1. With V trimmed by 3 bases and J by 7 bases, 8 bases remained unmatched. This CDR3 spans 16 amino acids. Germline loops: CDR1 MGHRA, CDR2 YSYEKL. The CDR3 sequence: CASSQEPGQANSPLHF. CDR3 DNA sequence: TGCGCCAGCAGCCAGGAACCGGGACAGGCCAATTCACCCCTCCACTTT.

This rearrangement joins TRBV2 to TRBJ2-7; a weak D match, TRBD2 (6 bases). In germline, CDR1 is SNHLY, CDR2 FYNNEI. The CDR3 consists of 12 residues. The germline V and J ends were trimmed by 6 bases and 3 bases, with 9 bases remaining between them. The CDR3 nucleotides read TGTGCCAGCAGCGTGGGGGGCTACGAGCAGTACTTC. This sequence encodes CASSVGGYEQYF.

The chain carries TRBV6-1 and TRBJ1-4; D remains ambiguous. CDR1 and CDR2 from the germline V gene are MNHNS and SASEGT. This CDR3 spans 12 amino acids. The V end lost 5 bases, the J end lost 6 bases, and 7 bases lay between the germline ends. CDR3 nucleotide sequence: TGTGCCAGCAGTCTCCCGGATGAAAAACTGTTTTTT. Protein sequence: CASSLPDEKLFF.

As to this clone: Other nucleotide sequences in the sample specify the same CDR3. The V gene is TRBV30, the J gene TRBJ2-6; D is possibly TRBD1 (6 bases). The CDR3 is 15 residues long. Germline CDR1 and CDR2: GTSNPN and SVGIG (reference sequence). Trimming removed 0 bases at V and 0 bases at J, with 6 bases between. The CDR3 here is CAWSVGGSGANVLTF. DNA for the CDR3: TGTGCCTGGAGTGTAGGGGGCTCTGGGGCCAACGTCCTGACTTTC.

CDR3 region: CASSLVGQITDTQYF. The CDR3 DNA reads TGCGCCAGCAGCTTGGTGGGACAGATCACAGATACGCAGTATTTT. The V gene is TRBV5-1, the J gene TRBJ2-3; 7 bases are shared with TRBD1. Unmatched junction bases numbered 3, after V lost 0 bases and J lost 2 bases. CDR1 SGHRS and CDR2 YFSETQ come from the germline V gene. This CDR3 is 15 amino acids long.

Here the CDR3 reads CASSLVENTIYF. CDR3 in DNA: TGTGCCAGCAGCTTAGTGGAGAACACCATATATTTT. The V and J genes are TRBV11-2 and TRBJ1-3; D is undetermined. V was shortened by 1 base and J by 7 bases, with 5 bases between the two germline ends. This CDR3 has 12 amino acids. The germline V gene has CDR1 SGHAT and CDR2 FQNNGV.

The rearrangement joins TRBV10-3 to TRBJ1-2; D remains ambiguous. CDR1 and CDR2 (germline): ENHRY, SYGVKD. The CDR3 is made up of 15 amino acids. The V gene lost 0 bases and the J gene lost 5 bases, with 13 bases spanning the gap. The CDR3 DNA is TGTGCCATCAGTGAGTCGAAAGGGAGATCTTATGGCTACACCTTC. The encoded protein is CAISESKGRSYGYTF.

The rearrangement joins TRBV5-6 to TRBJ2-3, with TRBD2 as a possible D gene (7 bases). V was clipped by 0 bases and J by 4 bases, with 9 bases between them. Germline CDR1 is SGHDT and CDR2 is YYEEEE. The CDR3 loop spans 14 amino acids. This CDR3 is CASSLGEGADTQYF. CDR3 DNA sequence: TGTGCCAGCAGCTTGGGGGAGGGGGCAGATACGCAGTATTTT.

The chain is built from TRBV27 and TRBJ2-1, with D unclear. Trimming stripped 7 bases from V and 6 bases from J, with 16 bases between. This CDR3 has 14 residues. Germline V gene lookup returns CDR1 MNHEY and CDR2 SMNVEV (reference sequence). The CDR3 is CASTGFGQRNEQFF. CDR3 bases: TGTGCCAGCACCGGTTTTGGCCAGCGCAATGAGCAGTTCTTC.

The chain has TRBV6-6 and TRBJ2-7; 8 bases map to TRBD1. The CDR3 has 16 residues. The trim removed 4 bases at V and 5 bases at J, leaving 13 bases unmatched. Germline-derived CDR1 and CDR2 are MNHNY and SVGAGI (reference sequence). CDR3 amino acids: CASSFGQGRILNEQYF. CDR3 nucleotides: TGTGCCAGCAGTTTCGGACAGGGAAGGATCCTTAACGAGCAGTACTTC.

The gene calls are TRBV19 and TRBJ1-1; 7 bases fit TRBD1. Germline assignment: CDR1 LNHDA and CDR2 SQIVND (reference sequence). CDR3 size: 15 residues. V gave up 3 bases and J gave up 1 base; unmatched junction bases: 5. CDR3 nucleotides: TGTGCCAGTAGTATGCGGACAGGCGGGAACACTGAAGCTTTCTTT. This sequence encodes CASSMRTGGNTEAFF.

The rearrangement joins TRBV10-3 to TRBJ1-3, with 10 bases aligning to TRBD1. There are 17 residues in the CDR3. After removal of 3 bases from V and 3 bases from J, the junction contained 8 bases not matched to a gene. Looked up from germline, CDR1 is ENHRY and CDR2 is SYGVKD. Here the CDR3 DNA reads TGTGCCATCAGTGATGGGGGACAGGGGATTATTGGAAACACCATATATTTT. This encodes CAISDGGQGIIGNTIYF.

This chain links TRBV5-1 with TRBJ1-2, with D possibly TRBD1 on 6 matching bases. There are 16 residues in the CDR3. Per the germline V gene, CDR1 is SGHRS and CDR2 is YFSETQ. V was clipped by 0 bases and J by 3 bases, with 15 bases between them. CDR3 sequence reads: CASSLAEAGEDYGYTF. CDR3 bases: TGCGCCAGCAGCTTGGCCGAGGCAGGGGAAGACTATGGCTACACCTTC.

The V and J genes are TRBV5-4 and TRBJ2-1; 8 bases fit TRBD1. Germline assignment: CDR1 SGHNT and CDR2 YYREEE (reference sequence). V dropped 4 bases and J dropped 5; count of bases not matched to a gene: 5. This CDR3 spans 14 amino acids. This chain's CDR3 is CASSNRDRHNEQFF. The CDR3 DNA reads TGTGCCAGCAGCAACCGGGACAGGCACAATGAGCAGTTCTTC.

The V call is TRBV30, the J call TRBJ2-3; possibly TRBD1 for D (5 bases). Germline CDR1 reads GTSNPN; CDR2 reads SVGIG (reference sequence). The CDR3 runs 16 residues. With 0 bases removed from V and 0 bases from J, the gap between germline ends came to 13 bases. CDR3 loop: CAWSVRPRVSTDTQYF. The CDR3 nucleotides are TGTGCCTGGAGTGTACGTCCCAGGGTTAGCACAGATACGCAGTATTTT.

This clone was detected a few times. The chain is built from TRBV2 and TRBJ1-1; possible D gene TRBD1, 5 bases. This CDR3 comprises 14 residues. Trimming removed 10 bases at V and 11 bases at J, with 26 bases between. Germline CDR1 and CDR2: SNHLY and FYNNEI. The CDR3 bases are TGTGCCACCCCGCTGACAGCTGAGGCGTCAATGGCTTTCTTT. This translates into CATPLTAEASMAFF. Full variable domain (rest looked up from reference TRBV2 and TRBJ1-1): EPEVTQTPSHQVTQMGQEVILRCVPISNHLYFYWYRQILGQKVEFLVSFYNNEISEKSEIFDDQFSVERPDGSNFTLKIRSTKLEDSAMYFCATPLTAEASMAFFGQGTRLTVV.

This chain links TRBV6-5 with TRBJ1-1; 7 bases fit TRBD1. Trimming removed 6 bases from V and 8 bases from J; junction bases left unmatched: 9. CDR3 length equals 13 residues. Germline V gene sequence: CDR1 MNHEY, CDR2 SVGAGI. The CDR3 nucleotides are TGTGCCAGCAGGCGACAGGGTTTGGCGGAAGCTTTCTTT. Its translation is CASRRQGLAEAFF.

J is TRBJ2-2 and V is TRBV19, with 10 bases aligning to TRBD1. The CDR3 has 15 residues. V lost 5 bases to trimming and J lost 0 bases; unmatched junction nucleotides: 0. Germline CDR1 and CDR2: LNHDA and SQIVND (reference sequence). The CDR3 spells CASSGQGANTGELFF. Here the CDR3 DNA reads TGTGCCAGTAGTGGACAGGGGGCGAACACCGGGGAGCTGTTTTTT.

The DNA for the CDR3 is TGTGCCAGCAGCCCCCCAGGGGTGAACAATGAGCAGTTCTTC. Amino acid sequence: CASSPPGVNNEQFF. This sequence joins TRBV5-5 and TRBJ2-1, with TRBD1 as a possible D gene (6 bases). CDR1 is SGHKS and CDR2 is YYEKEE in the germline V gene (reference sequence). The CDR3 runs 14 residues. The germline V and J ends were trimmed by 4 bases and 5 bases, with 13 bases remaining between them.